This TCR beta chain came from a study of T cell changes during pregnancy in multiple sclerosis. Sequenced by immunoSEQ multiplex PCR; TCRdb stores in-frame clones only, minus some. The data show 65,000 to 80,000 clones, with 93% seen just once and 2.5% to 3% held by the top ten. The CDR3 sequence is 13 residues long. Trimming removed 2 bases from V and 4 bases from J, with 6 bases in between. Germline V gene sequence: CDR1 SGHVS, CDR2 FNYEAQ. The specimen was peripheral blood, collected in the second trimester of pregnancy. The J gene is TRBJ2-1, the V gene TRBV7-6; D not resolved. The TCR sequence derives from a female donor with multiple sclerosis, enrolled in a pregnancy study. CDR3 amino acids: CASSLRVYNEQFF. The DNA of the CDR3 is TGTGCCAGCAGCTTACGGGTATACAATGAGCAGTTCTTC.